This TCR beta chain appears in the sequencing data of a study of monozygotic twins with inflammatory bowel disease. General study findings and limits: IBD-affected twins scored below their healthy co-twins in TCRbeta diversity (inverse Simpson).

The length of the CDR3 is 17 residues. TCRdb reprocessed the 5' RACE reads and reports one entry per CDR3 protein, with no DNA. Its table lists about 140,000 distinct CDR3 sequences. Turning to this clonotype: Its cognate antigen is unknown.

V and J are TRBV21-1 and TRBJ1-2; with no DNA, the TCRdb D assignment of TRBD1 cannot be verified. TRBV21-1 is reported as a pseudogene. The sequence derives from a human donor with ulcerative colitis or Crohn's disease, or a healthy co-twin of an affected twin (not recorded which). The sample consisted of blood. The CDR3 sequence is CASSHYTGTLCNSGYTF.